The clone carrying this TCR beta chain was seen repeatedly, ten times or more. Its specificity is unknown. CDR1 is MGHRA, CDR2 YSYEKL, per germline. The CDR3 loop spans 16 amino acids. V lost 3 bases, J lost 7 bases, and 9 bases stayed unmatched. Clinical Activity Scores of at least 3, NOSPECS grades of at least 4 and durations under 3 months characterized ophthalmopathy patients. In making diagnoses, clinical symptoms, serum thyroxine and TRAb, thyroid ultrasound and orbital computed tomography were all used. The sample is drawn from a study of T cells in Graves' hyperthyroidism and ophthalmopathy. From RNA transcripts, TCR beta CDR3 regions were amplified. First-round RT-PCR with HTBI primers amplified the TCR CDR3 region. MiXCR, applied by TCRdb to the multiplex PCR reads, yields one record per CDR3 protein. The sample yields about 520,000 distinct CDR3 sequences, around 22% seen once. Study-level findings and limits: Blood samples included most of the expanded thyroid clonotypes exceeding 0.001. A 13 V-J signature model discriminated ophthalmopathy versus stable hyperthyroidism.

The clonotype was recovered from a woman aged 25 to 39 with Graves' ophthalmopathy. The source material was blood. This chain links TRBV4-1 with TRBJ2-7; TRBD2 matches at 13 bases. This CDR3 is CASSQVLTSGGEEQYF. The CDR3 bases are TGCGCCAGCAGCCAGGTCCTTACTAGCGGGGGGGAAGAGCAGTACTTC.